Following are 18 T cell receptor beta chains from one sample sequenced in a study of Ad26.COV2.S vaccination and SARS-CoV-2 variants. Treatment meaning: over 15 received Ad26.COV2.S at low or high dose, single or two shots; five or six received placebo; per-sample allocation not given. Vaccine and placebo recipients were sampled on day 63 after the first injection. TCRdb's copy holds only in-frame clones and misses some; the assay was immunoSEQ multiplex PCR. The sample shows hundreds of thousands of clones, 89% of them seen only once. Sequencing was performed on peripheral blood, taken in a trial of Ad26.COV2.S vaccine versus placebo. These receptors were taken from a person between 18 and 59 years old who received the Ad26.COV2.S COVID-19 vaccine or a placebo.

The chain uses TRBV19 and TRBJ2-1; weak D call: TRBD2 (7 bases). Germline lookup yields CDR1 LNHDA and CDR2 SQIVND (reference sequence). Trimming removed 11 bases at V and 9 bases at J, with 14 bases between. The CDR3 spans 11 residues. As DNA, the CDR3 is TGTGCCGGGGGGGGGCTCGGTGAGCAGTTCTTC. Translated, it gives CAGGGLGEQFF.

The chain links TRBV27 to TRBJ1-1; TRBD1 might be the D (5 bases). CDR1 is MNHEY, CDR2 SMNVEV, per germline (reference sequence). V lost 3 bases and J 1 base, leaving 9 bases between the germline ends. CDR3 length: 14 residues. CDR3 residues: CASSFRQQNTEAFF. CDR3 DNA sequence: TGTGCCAGCAGTTTCCGACAGCAGAACACTGAAGCTTTCTTT.

The chain carries TRBV6-5 and TRBJ1-6; TRBD1 matches 7 bases. Germline V CDR1 and CDR2: MNHEY, SVGAGI. The CDR3 runs to 15 residues. The junction had 5 bases not matched to a gene; V was cut back by 2 bases and J by 7 bases. Here the CDR3 DNA reads TGTGCCAGCAGTTACATGGGACAGTACAATTCACCCCTCCACTTT. This sequence encodes CASSYMGQYNSPLHF.

The chain couples TRBV5-6 to TRBJ2-7, with 7 bases identical to TRBD1. The V and J ends lost 3 bases and 0 bases, in that order; junction bases with no gene match: 3. The CDR3 sequence is 14 residues long. CDR1 and CDR2 from the germline V gene are SGHDT and YYEEEE. CDR3 nucleotide sequence: TGTGCCAGCAGCTCCCGACAGGGCTCCTACGAGCAGTACTTC. This translates into CASSSRQGSYEQYF.

The chain carries TRBV24-1 and TRBJ2-1; the match to TRBD2 covers 12 bases. V lost 6 bases and J lost 6; bases outside the gene matches: 2. The CDR3 has 14 residues. In germline, CDR1 is KGHDR, CDR2 SFDVKD. The CDR3 DNA sequence: TGTGCCACCAGTCTAGCGGGAGGGCCCAATGAGCAGTTCTTC. This sequence encodes CATSLAGGPNEQFF.

The chain carries TRBV5-1 and TRBJ2-1; a weak D match, TRBD2 (6 bases). V dropped 0 bases and J dropped 8 bases, with 18 bases sitting between them. This CDR3 comprises 16 residues. Germline lookup yields CDR1 SGHRS and CDR2 YFSETQ. This CDR3 is CASSLAGSAPGDEQFF. CDR3 nucleotide sequence: TGCGCCAGCAGCTTGGCGGGTAGCGCCCCGGGGGATGAGCAGTTCTTC.

The rearrangement joins TRBV16 to TRBJ2-7, with unresolved D. The CDR3 extends over 16 amino acids. Germline CDR1 and CDR2: KGHSY and FQNENV. With 0 bases removed from V and 5 bases from J, the gap between germline ends came to 17 bases. CDR3 nucleotides: TGTGCCAGCAGCCAATCTCCACGAAACACCTCGGACGAGCAGTACTTC. This sequence encodes CASSQSPRNTSDEQYF.

This sequence joins TRBV18 and TRBJ1-1; possibly TRBD1 for D (5 bases). The CDR3 runs 17 residues. Germline lookup yields CDR1 KGHSH and CDR2 LQKENI. The ends were cut back, 1 base at V and 0 bases at J, with 15 bases in the middle. DNA for the CDR3: TGTGCCAGCTCACCACTAGGGACTGCCCCCATGAACACTGAAGCTTTCTTT. The encoded protein is CASSPLGTAPMNTEAFF.

V and J are TRBV2 and TRBJ1-1, with 7 bases aligning to TRBD1. CDR3 length: 12 residues. The V segment lost 11 bases and the J segment 4 bases; nucleotides outside the gene matches: 7. Germline CDR1 SNHLY, CDR2 FYNNEI. CDR3 bases: TGTGCCGCGCAGGGGGTCGGCACTGAAGCTTTCTTT. The encoded protein is CAAQGVGTEAFF.

V is TRBV6-6 and J is TRBJ2-7; D not resolved. CDR3 length: 12 amino acids. The V end lost 6 bases, the J end lost 0 bases, and 6 bases lay between the germline ends. Germline values: CDR1 MNHNY, CDR2 SVGAGI (reference sequence). The CDR3, as DNA: TGTGCCAGCAGCCACGGCTCCTACGAGCAGTACTTC. It codes for CASSHGSYEQYF.

This chain joins TRBV5-6 and TRBJ1-1, with 8 bases lining up with TRBD1. Trimming took 0 bases from V and 3 from J; bases not matched to a gene: 1. Germline CDR1 SGHDT, CDR2 YYEEEE. CDR3 length: 14 residues. Here the CDR3 DNA reads TGTGCCAGCAGCTTGGTGGACAGGGACACTGAAGCTTTCTTT. Its translation: CASSLVDRDTEAFF.

The table lists this clone with a few counts. The chain recombines TRBV5-1 with TRBJ2-1; 8 bases fit TRBD2. The CDR3 runs to 14 residues. V trimming: 4 bases; J trimming: 6 bases; junction bases outside the gene matches: 6. Looked up from germline, CDR1 is SGHRS and CDR2 is YFSETQ. CDR3 DNA sequence: TGCGCCAGCAGCCCCAGCGGGAGTTTCAATGAGCAGTTCTTC. Residues: CASSPSGSFNEQFF. The whole variable domain, remainder taken from reference TRBV5-1 and TRBJ2-1, is KAGVTQTPRYLIKTRGQQVTLSCSPISGHRSVSWYQQTPGQGLQFLFEYFSETQRNKGNFPGRFSGRQFSNSRSEMNVSTLELGDSALYLCASSPSGSFNEQFFGPGTRLTVL.

Regarding this clone: Other nucleotide sequences from this sample produce the same CDR3. CDR3 sequence reads: CAISDGTDNEQFF. The CDR3 DNA reads as TGTGCCATCAGTGACGGGACAGACAATGAGCAGTTCTTC. The genes are TRBV10-3 and TRBJ2-1, with 7 bases fitting TRBD1. Germline CDR1 reads ENHRY; CDR2 reads SYGVKD. J was trimmed by 5 bases and V by 3 bases; bases with no gene match: 1. The CDR3 length is 13 residues.

V usage is TRBV7-9 and J usage is TRBJ2-2; a possible D gene is TRBD1 (6 bases). CDR3 size: 14 residues. Deletions cut 7 bases from V and 3 bases from J, with 12 bases between. Germline V gives CDR1 SEHNR, CDR2 FQNEAQ (reference sequence). The CDR3 loop reads CASKLQGDTGELFF. The CDR3 nucleotides read TGTGCCAGCAAGTTACAGGGAGACACCGGGGAGCTGTTTTTT.

The rearrangement joins TRBV3-1 (or the pseudogene TRBV3-2) to TRBJ1-1; the D is unclear. Trimming shortened V by 6 bases and J by 0 bases, and 11 bases separated the two germline ends. The CDR3 spans 14 residues. CDR1 and CDR2 from the germline V gene are LGHDT and YNNKEL (reference sequence). CDR3 nucleotides: TGTGCCAGCAGGCGGTACAATATGAACACTGAAGCTTTCTTT. Encoded protein: CASRRYNMNTEAFF.

This clone was seen a handful of times. The chain recombines TRBV18 with TRBJ1-3, with unresolved D. The CDR3 sequence is 16 residues long. Trimming took off 2 bases at V and 4 bases at J, with 15 bases between the two ends. Germline V gene lookup returns CDR1 KGHSH and CDR2 LQKENI. CDR3 sequence (DNA): TGTGCCAGCTCACCAACGATTACGTCGGGAGGAAACACCATATATTTT. Translation: CASSPTITSGGNTIYF.

The chain employs TRBV19 and TRBJ2-1; 8 bases agree with TRBD1. The junction had 8 bases not matched to a gene; V was cut back by 4 bases and J by 3 bases. The CDR3 is 16 residues long. Germline CDR1 LNHDA, CDR2 SQIVND (reference sequence). The CDR3 sequence is CASSTLPQGGYNEQFF. The CDR3 DNA reads as TGTGCCAGTAGTACCCTCCCACAGGGGGGCTACAATGAGCAGTTCTTC.

V gene TRBV2 combines with J gene TRBJ2-6; D is uncertain. This CDR3 contains 14 residues. Per the germline V gene, CDR1 is SNHLY and CDR2 is FYNNEI. Between the trimmed V and J ends, which lost 6 bases and 1 base, there was a span of 7 bases. Here the CDR3 DNA reads TGTGCCAGCAGAGAATCGTCTGGGGCCAACGTCCTGACTTTC. The encoded protein is CASRESSGANVLTF.